The 14 T cell receptor beta chains reported below all come from one sample, sequenced in a study of blood T cell repertoires in COVID-19 (dated by TCRdb to about 2020). Library creation used the immunoSEQ multiplex PCR assay. Not all clones reach the TCRdb copy of this immuneACCESS table, which keeps in-frame sequences only. Checked studies attribute under half of the gap to unresolved V genes and leave the rest unexplained. For this sample there are over 250,000 clones; roughly 88% appear just once. Around 0.92% of the sample comes from the top ten. The sequenced sample consisted of PBMCs or T cells enriched from blood (not recorded which). The origin of the receptors is a woman younger than 45 who had recovered from COVID-19.

The V call is TRBV28, the J call TRBJ2-7; 8 bases agree with TRBD1. Germline values: CDR1 MDHEN, CDR2 SYDVKM. CDR3 length: 13 amino acids. V gave up 4 bases and J gave up 7 bases; unmatched junction bases: 6. In DNA, the CDR3 is TGTGCCAGCAGTTGGACAGGGTTAAGTGAGCAGTACTTC. Protein sequence: CASSWTGLSEQYF.

The chain couples TRBV2 to TRBJ2-5; TRBD2 matches 10 bases. This CDR3 has 16 residues. Trimming cost V 2 bases and J 4 bases; bases outside gene matches: 7. Germline V CDR1 and CDR2: SNHLY, FYNNEI. The CDR3 spells CASSESLAGVLETQYF. DNA of the CDR3: TGTGCCAGCAGTGAATCCCTAGCGGGAGTCTTAGAGACCCAGTACTTC. Based on the CDR3 plus reference TRBV2 and TRBJ2-5, the full variable domain is EPEVTQTPSHQVTQMGQEVILRCVPISNHLYFYWYRQILGQKVEFLVSFYNNEISEKSEIFDDQFSVERPDGSNFTLKIRSTKLEDSAMYFCASSESLAGVLETQYFGPGTRLLVL.

The CDR3 DNA is TGTGCCAGCAGTCCCGGGGGGGGGTCCTACGAGCAGTACTTC. Its protein is CASSPGGGSYEQYF. The chain joins TRBV27 to TRBJ2-7, with 8 bases aligning to TRBD2. Germline V lookup: CDR1 MNHEY, CDR2 SMNVEV (reference sequence). Losses at the gene ends were 5 bases for V and 1 base for J; bases not matched to a gene: 4. CDR3 size: 14 residues.

The chain couples TRBV5-6 to TRBJ1-1; tentative D call: TRBD1 (5 bases). The V end lost 0 bases, the J end lost 3 bases, and 15 bases lay between the germline ends. Germline values: CDR1 SGHDT, CDR2 YYEEEE. This CDR3 spans 16 amino acids. The CDR3 region is CASSLAGGPPYTEAFF. The CDR3 DNA reads as TGTGCCAGCAGCTTGGCCGGGGGTCCCCCCTACACTGAAGCTTTCTTT.

J is TRBJ2-5 and V is TRBV7-2; 7 positions match TRBD1. The J segment lost 6 bases and the V segment lost 0 bases, leaving 10 bases of the junction unmatched. Per the germline V gene, CDR1 is SGHTA and CDR2 is FQGNSA. The CDR3 covers 16 residues. CDR3 in DNA: TGTGCCAGCAGCTTAGCCGGCACGACAGGGATGAAGACCCAGTACTTC. Translation gives CASSLAGTTGMKTQYF. Supplemented by reference TRBV7-2 and TRBJ2-5, the full variable domain reads GAGVSQSPSNKVTEKGKDVELRCDPISGHTALYWYRQSLGQGLEFLIYFQGNSAPDKSGLPSDRFSAERTGGSVSTLTIQRTQQEDSAVYLCASSLAGTTGMKTQYFGPGTRLLVL.

V gene TRBV2 combines with J gene TRBJ2-1; D is perhaps TRBD1 (5 bases). Germline lookup yields CDR1 SNHLY and CDR2 FYNNEI. The CDR3 extends over 12 amino acids. The V end lost 8 bases, the J end lost 9 bases, and 14 bases lay between the germline ends. CDR3 sequence reads: CASLKDSSEQFF. The CDR3 bases are TGTGCCAGCCTAAAAGACAGTTCTGAGCAGTTCTTC. Filled out from reference TRBV2 and TRBJ2-1, the complete variable domain reads EPEVTQTPSHQVTQMGQEVILRCVPISNHLYFYWYRQILGQKVEFLVSFYNNEISEKSEIFDDQFSVERPDGSNFTLKIRSTKLEDSAMYFCASLKDSSEQFFGPGTRLTVL.

V is TRBV5-6 and J is TRBJ1-1; 7 positions agree with TRBD1. The CDR3 totals 13 residues. Germline V lookup: CDR1 SGHDT, CDR2 YYEEEE. The trim removed 6 bases at V and 4 bases at J, leaving 6 bases unmatched. CDR3 in amino acids: CASTLTGFTEAFF. In nucleotides, the CDR3 is TGTGCCAGCACCCTGACAGGGTTCACTGAAGCTTTCTTT.

This chain joins TRBV9 and TRBJ2-7, with D possibly being TRBD2 (6 bases). From germline, CDR1 is SGDLS and CDR2 YYNGEE. This CDR3 is built from 14 residues. Trimming cost V 4 bases and J 3 bases, with 14 bases left between them. CDR3 loop: CASSPHRRVYEQYF. CDR3 in DNA: TGTGCCAGCAGCCCCCACAGGAGGGTCTACGAGCAGTACTTC.

This chain uses TRBV4-2 with TRBJ1-1, with D unclear. CDR3 length: 13 amino acids. Germline values: CDR1 LGHNA, CDR2 YNFKEQ. V dropped 2 bases and J dropped 8 bases, with 12 bases sitting between them. DNA of the CDR3: TGTGCCAGCAGCCAACCAGGACTAGAAGAAGCTTTCTTT. Encoded protein: CASSQPGLEEAFF.

V and J are TRBV2 and TRBJ1-5; no clear D. Germline loops: CDR1 SNHLY, CDR2 FYNNEI. The CDR3 sequence is 15 residues long. Trimming stripped 1 base from V and 6 bases from J, with 13 bases between. CDR3 amino acids: CASSEERSFSQPQHF. The DNA for the CDR3 is TGTGCCAGCAGTGAAGAGCGGTCTTTCTCTCAGCCCCAGCATTTT.

This clone was counted once. The chain recombines TRBV3-1 (or the pseudogene TRBV3-2) with TRBJ1-2, with D possibly TRBD1 on 6 matching bases. The CDR3 runs to 14 residues. The germline V and J ends were trimmed by 4 bases and 2 bases, with 11 bases remaining between them. Germline V lookup: CDR1 LGHDT, CDR2 YNNKEL (reference sequence). CDR3 bases: TGTGCCAGCAGCCGCGGCCAGGGGAACTATGGCTACACCTTC. Protein sequence: CASSRGQGNYGYTF.

V gene TRBV2 combines with J gene TRBJ1-2; maybe TRBD1 (5 bases). The germline V gene has CDR1 SNHLY and CDR2 FYNNEI. Trimming removed 1 base at V and 2 bases at J, with 14 bases between. The CDR3 covers 16 residues. The CDR3 here is CASSEVVWGRNYGYTF. The CDR3 region has the DNA TGTGCCAGCAGTGAAGTGGTCTGGGGCAGAAACTATGGCTACACCTTC.

The chain links TRBV4-3 to TRBJ1-2, with a weak D call TRBD1 (6 bases). CDR1 is LGHNA and CDR2 is YSLEER in the germline V gene. The CDR3 is 14 amino acids. V was cut by 1 base and J by 2 bases, with 8 bases left in between. Here the CDR3 reads CASSQATGNYGYTF. The CDR3 nucleotides are TGCGCCAGCAGCCAAGCTACAGGGAACTATGGCTACACCTTC.

This clone appeared a single time. The V gene is TRBV4-3, the J gene TRBJ1-2; 10 positions match TRBD1. Germline V gives CDR1 LGHNA, CDR2 YSLEER. After removal of 1 base from V and 8 bases from J, the junction contained 7 bases not matched to a gene. The length of the CDR3 is 15 residues. The CDR3 sequence: CASSQGQGALWGYTF. CDR3 in DNA: TGCGCCAGCAGCCAAGGACAGGGGGCTTTGTGGGGCTACACCTTC.